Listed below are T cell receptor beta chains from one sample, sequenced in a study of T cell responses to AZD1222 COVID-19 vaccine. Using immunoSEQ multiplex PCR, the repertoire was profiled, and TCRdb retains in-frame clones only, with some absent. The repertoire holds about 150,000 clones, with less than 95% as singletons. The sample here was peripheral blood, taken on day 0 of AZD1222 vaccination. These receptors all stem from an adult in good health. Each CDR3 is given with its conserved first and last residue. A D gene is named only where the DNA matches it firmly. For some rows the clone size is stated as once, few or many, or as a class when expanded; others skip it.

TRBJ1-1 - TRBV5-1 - TGCGCCAGCAGCGCCCGTCAGGGCCCGAACACTGAAGCTTTCTTT CASSARQGPNTEAFF
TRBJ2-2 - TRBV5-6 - TGTGCCAGCAGCTTCCCAACAATTCAGGTCATGAACACCGGGGAGCTGTTTTTT CASSFPTIQVMNTGELFF
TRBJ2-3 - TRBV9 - TGTGCCAGCAGCGCAAATAGCGTCCCGGGAACAGATACGCAGTATTTT CASSANSVPGTDTQYF
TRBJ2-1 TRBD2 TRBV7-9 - TGTGCCAGCAGCCCGCCAGAGACTAGCGTCGCCGTTGAGCAGTTCTTC CASSPPETSVAVEQFF
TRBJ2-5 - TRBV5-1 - TGCGCCAGCAGCGAAACAAACCAAGAGACCCAGTACTTC CASSETNQETQYF
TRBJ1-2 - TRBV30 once TGTGCCTGGCAAGGAAGAGGTTCTAACTATGGCTACACCTTC CAWQGRGSNYGYTF
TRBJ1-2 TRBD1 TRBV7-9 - TGTGCCAGCAGCTACGGACAGGGGGACTATGGCTACACCTTC CASSYGQGDYGYTF
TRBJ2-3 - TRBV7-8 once TGTGCCAGCAGCTTACGACAGTGGGCTTCCCTACAGCCAGATACGCAGTATTTT CASSLRQWASLQPDTQYF
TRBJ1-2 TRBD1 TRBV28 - TGTGCCAGCAGATTACCGACAGGGCCAAACTATGGCTACACCTTC CASRLPTGPNYGYTF
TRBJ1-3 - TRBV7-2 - TGTGCCAGCGGATCAGACTCTGGAAACACCATATATTTT CASGSDSGNTIYF
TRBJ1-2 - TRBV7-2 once TGTGCCAGCAGCCCTGCCGCGTATGGCTACACCTTC CASSPAAYGYTF
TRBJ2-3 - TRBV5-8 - TGTGCCAGCAGCCCGGAGGGCAGGTGGACAGATACGCAGTATTTT CASSPEGRWTDTQYF
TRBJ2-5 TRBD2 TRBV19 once TGTGCCAGTAGCGCAATCGGGACTAGCGGGGGTGCAGAGACCCAGTACTTC CASSAIGTSGGAETQYF
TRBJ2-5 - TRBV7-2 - TGTGCCAGCAGCTTGTGGGACGCCCAAGAGACCCAGTACTTC CASSLWDAQETQYF
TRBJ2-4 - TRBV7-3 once TGTGCCAGCAGCTTAGCTCCGAGGGTCGAAAACATTCAGTACTTC CASSLAPRVENIQYF
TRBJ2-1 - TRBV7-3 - TGTGCCAGCAGCTTCCTCTTGGGCAATGAGCAGTTCTTC CASSFLLGNEQFF
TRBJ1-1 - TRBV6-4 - TGTGCCAGCAGTGACGGGGCCGACACTGAAGCTTTCTTT CASSDGADTEAFF
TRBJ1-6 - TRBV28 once TGTGCCAGCAGATACAGCAATAATTCACCCCTCCACTTT CASRYSNNSPLHF
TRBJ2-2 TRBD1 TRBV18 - TGTGCCAGCTCAAGACAGGGGGCGCGGTCCGGGGAGCTGTTTTTT CASSRQGARSGELFF
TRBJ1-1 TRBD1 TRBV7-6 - TGTGCCAGCAGCGCAATCTCGGGACAGGGCTTGAACACTGAAGCTTTCTTT CASSAISGQGLNTEAFF
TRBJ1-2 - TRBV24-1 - TGTGCCACCAGTGATACCCCGGGCCCGGGGGGCTACACCTTC CATSDTPGPGGYTF
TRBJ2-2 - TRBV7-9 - TGTGCCAGCAGCTTAGCGGCTTTAAACACCGGGGAGCTGTTTTTT CASSLAALNTGELFF
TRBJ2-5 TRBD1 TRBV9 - TGTGCCAGCAGCGAGGGGACAGGTGGAGAGACCCAGTACTTC CASSEGTGGETQYF
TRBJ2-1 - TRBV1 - TGCACCAGCAGCCAAGACAGTGGTGAGTGCGGGACGGCTTACAATGAGCAGTTCTTC CTSSQDSGECGTAYNEQFF
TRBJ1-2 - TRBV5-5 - TGTGCCAGCAGCATCCACCCCGATCGGGCCTTTGGCTACACCTTC CASSIHPDRAFGYTF
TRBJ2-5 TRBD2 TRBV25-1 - TGTGCCAGCAGTGAGGTTTATAGCGGGAGCCAAGAGACCCAGTACTTC CASSEVYSGSQETQYF
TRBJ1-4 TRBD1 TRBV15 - TGTGCCACCAGCAGATGGAACAGGGGTAATGAAAAACTGTTTTTT CATSRWNRGNEKLFF
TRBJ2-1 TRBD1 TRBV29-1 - TGCAGCGTTGAGCACCGGACAGGCACCTACAATGAGCAGTTCTTC CSVEHRTGTYNEQFF
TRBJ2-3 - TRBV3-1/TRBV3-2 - TGTGCCAGCAGCCAACTAGACCCGTCCGATACGCAGTATTTT CASSQLDPSDTQYF
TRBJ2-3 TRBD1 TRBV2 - TGTGCCAGCAGTGTTAGGGCAGGGGGCGCAGATACGCAGTATTTT CASSVRAGGADTQYF
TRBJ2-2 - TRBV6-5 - TGTGCCAGCAGTAAAACCCGGACTGCCGGGGAGCTGTTTTTT CASSKTRTAGELFF
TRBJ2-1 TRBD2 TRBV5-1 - TGCGCCAGCAGCTTTGGACTAGCGGGGGGTAATGAGCAGTTCTTC CASSFGLAGGNEQFF